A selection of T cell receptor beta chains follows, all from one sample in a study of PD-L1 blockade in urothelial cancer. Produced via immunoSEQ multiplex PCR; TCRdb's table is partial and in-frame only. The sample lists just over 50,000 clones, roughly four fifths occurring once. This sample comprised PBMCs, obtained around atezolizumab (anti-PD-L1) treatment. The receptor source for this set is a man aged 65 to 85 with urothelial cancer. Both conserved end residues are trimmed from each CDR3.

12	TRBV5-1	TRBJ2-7	ASTRGTPSYEQY
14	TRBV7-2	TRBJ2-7	ASSPSGGLRSYEQY
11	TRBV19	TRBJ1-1	ASRSAQNTEAF
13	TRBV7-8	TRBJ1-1	ASSPGTAVGTEAF
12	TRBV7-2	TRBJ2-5	ASRQQGNQETQY
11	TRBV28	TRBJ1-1	ASTGGRKTEAF
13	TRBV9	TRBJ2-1	ASSVRQGAYNEQF
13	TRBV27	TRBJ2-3	ASSSTGWSTDTQY
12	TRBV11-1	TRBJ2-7	ASSSRDRTYEQY
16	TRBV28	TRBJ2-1	ASRSTRTGLAGRNEQF
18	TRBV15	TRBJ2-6	ATTPLAVDRFRSGANVLT
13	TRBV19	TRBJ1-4	ASSMPIGTNEKLF
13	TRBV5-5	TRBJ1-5	ASTAKGVSNQPQH
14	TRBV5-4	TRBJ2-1	ASSPKRESSYNEQF
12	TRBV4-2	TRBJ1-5	ASSQDSGDQPQH
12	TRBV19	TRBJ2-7	ASSIGQGISEQY
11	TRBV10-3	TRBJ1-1	AIRNEGATEAF
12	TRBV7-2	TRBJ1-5	ASSQQGGNQPQH
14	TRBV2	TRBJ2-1	ASSERRGGTYNEQF
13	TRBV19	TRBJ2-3	ASTRTSRGTDTQY
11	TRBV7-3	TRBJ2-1	ASSLGTSNEQF
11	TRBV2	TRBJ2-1	ASSDSPPVFKF
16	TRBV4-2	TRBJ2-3	ASSQERDTSGWGDTQY
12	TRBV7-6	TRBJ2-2	ASSLAGDTGELF
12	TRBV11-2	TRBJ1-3	ASSLSQGGGTIY
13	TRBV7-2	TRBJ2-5	ASSLVWRKQETQY
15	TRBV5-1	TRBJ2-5	ASSRRGGLAIQETQY
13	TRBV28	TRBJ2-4	ASSLPTGIKNIQY
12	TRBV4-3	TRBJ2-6	ASSQLLGANVLT
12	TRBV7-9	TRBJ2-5	ASSQFRDQETQY